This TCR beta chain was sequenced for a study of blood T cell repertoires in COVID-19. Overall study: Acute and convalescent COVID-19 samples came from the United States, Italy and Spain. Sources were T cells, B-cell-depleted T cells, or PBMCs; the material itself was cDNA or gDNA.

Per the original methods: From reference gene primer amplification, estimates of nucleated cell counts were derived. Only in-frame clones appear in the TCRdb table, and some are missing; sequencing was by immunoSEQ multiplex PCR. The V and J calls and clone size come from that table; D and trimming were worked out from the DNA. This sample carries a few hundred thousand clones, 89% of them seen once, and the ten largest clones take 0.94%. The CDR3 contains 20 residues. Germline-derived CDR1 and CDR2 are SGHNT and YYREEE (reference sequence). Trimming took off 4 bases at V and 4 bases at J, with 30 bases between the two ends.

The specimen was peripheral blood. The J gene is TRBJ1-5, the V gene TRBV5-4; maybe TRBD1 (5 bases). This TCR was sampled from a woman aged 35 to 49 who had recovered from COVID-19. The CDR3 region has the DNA TGTGCCAGCAGCCTGGCCCACCAAGGCGGGGCGTTCCTGTTTAATCAGCCCCAGCATTTT. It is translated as CASSLAHQGGAFLFNQPQHF.